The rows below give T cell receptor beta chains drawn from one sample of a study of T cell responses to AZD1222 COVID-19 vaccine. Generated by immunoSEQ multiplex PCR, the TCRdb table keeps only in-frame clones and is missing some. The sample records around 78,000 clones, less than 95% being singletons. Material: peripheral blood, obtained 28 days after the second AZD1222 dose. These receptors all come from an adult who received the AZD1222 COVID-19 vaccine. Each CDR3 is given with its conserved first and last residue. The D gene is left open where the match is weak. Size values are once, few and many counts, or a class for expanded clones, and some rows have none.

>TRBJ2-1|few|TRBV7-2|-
CASSIITSSDEQFF
TGTGCCAGCAGCATAATTACTAGTAGCGATGAGCAGTTCTTC
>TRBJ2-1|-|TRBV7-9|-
CASRDRDNNEQFF
TGTGCCAGCAGGGACAGAGATAACAATGAGCAGTTCTTC
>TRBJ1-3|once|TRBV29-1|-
CSVEEGDGTIYF
TGCAGCGTTGAGGAAGGGGATGGCACCATATATTTT
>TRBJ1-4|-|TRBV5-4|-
CASSLDTEKLFF
TGTGCCAGCAGCTTGGACACGGAAAAACTGTTTTTT
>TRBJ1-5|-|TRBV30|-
CAWSDLGVQPQHF
TGTGCCTGGAGTGATCTTGGGGTCCAGCCCCAGCATTTT
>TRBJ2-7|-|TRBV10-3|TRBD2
CAISDRGLDGSYEQYF
TGTGCCATCAGTGATAGAGGACTAGACGGGTCCTACGAGCAGTACTTC
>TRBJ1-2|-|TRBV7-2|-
CASSLTPGQPISTYTF
TGTGCCAGCAGCTTAACCCCCGGGCAGCCCATCTCGACCTACACCTTC
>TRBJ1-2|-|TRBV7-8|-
CASSFGRAIGGYTF
TGTGCCAGCAGCTTCGGCAGGGCGATAGGGGGCTACACCTTC
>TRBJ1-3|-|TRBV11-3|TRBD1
CASSPQGGAGDGNTIYF
TGTGCCAGCAGCCCCCAGGGGGGGGCCGGAGATGGAAACACCATATATTTT
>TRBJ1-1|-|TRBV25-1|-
CASRQVAEAFF
TGTGCCAGCCGACAGGTTGCCGAAGCTTTCTTT
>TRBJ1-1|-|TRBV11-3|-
CASTDPGHAADMNTEAFF
TGTGCCAGCACGGATCCGGGACACGCAGCCGACATGAACACTGAAGCTTTCTTT
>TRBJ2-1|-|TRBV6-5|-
CASSIEGQVYNEQFF
TGTGCCAGCAGCATAGAAGGCCAGGTTTACAATGAGCAGTTCTTC
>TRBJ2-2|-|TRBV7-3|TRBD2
CASSLSPALAGESENTGELFF
TGTGCCAGCAGCTTATCCCCAGCGCTAGCGGGAGAATCCGAGAACACCGGGGAGCTGTTTTTT
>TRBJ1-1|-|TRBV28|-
CASSLQSEAFF
TGTGCCAGCAGTTTACAATCTGAAGCTTTCTTT
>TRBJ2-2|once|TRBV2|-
CASSDLEGSTGELFF
TGTGCCAGCAGCGACCTGGAGGGTAGCACCGGGGAGCTGTTTTTT
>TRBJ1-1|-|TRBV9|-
CASSVGGRGATEAFF
TGTGCCAGCAGCGTAGGAGGAAGGGGGGCGACTGAAGCTTTCTTT
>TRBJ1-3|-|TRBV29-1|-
CSVQVISGNTIYF
TGCAGCGTCCAAGTTATCTCTGGAAACACCATATATTTT
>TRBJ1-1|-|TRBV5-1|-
CASSFAGGRENTEAFF
TGCGCCAGCAGCTTTGCGGGGGGAAGAGAGAACACTGAAGCTTTCTTT
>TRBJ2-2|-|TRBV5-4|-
CASSRQVAGELFF
TGTGCCAGCAGCCGACAGGTGGCCGGGGAGCTGTTTTTT
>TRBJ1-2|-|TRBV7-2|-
CASSLGGSDGYTF
TGTGCCAGCAGCTTAGGGGGCTCGGATGGCTACACCTTC
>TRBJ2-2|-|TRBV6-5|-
CASSYSITGTGELFF
TGTGCCAGCAGTTACTCGATAACAGGGACCGGGGAGCTGTTTTTT
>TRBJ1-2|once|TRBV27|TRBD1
CASSFQGAGGYTF
TGTGCCAGCAGTTTTCAGGGGGCAGGTGGCTACACCTTC
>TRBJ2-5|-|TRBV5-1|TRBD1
CASSDGTGYETQYF
TGCGCCAGCAGCGACGGGACAGGTTACGAGACCCAGTACTTC
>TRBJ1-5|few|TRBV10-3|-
CAISAVGSNQPQHF
TGTGCCATCAGTGCCGTGGGTAGCAATCAGCCCCAGCATTTT
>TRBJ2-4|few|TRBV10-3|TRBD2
CADGTGLAGDVAKNIQYF
TGTGCCGACGGGACAGGACTAGCGGGAGACGTGGCCAAAAACATTCAGTACTTC
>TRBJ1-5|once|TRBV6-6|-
CASSYSGSHSNQPQHF
TGTGCCAGCAGTTACTCAGGGTCCCATAGCAATCAGCCCCAGCATTTT
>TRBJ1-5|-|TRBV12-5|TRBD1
CASRSGQGAASNQPQHF
TGTGCTAGTCGTTCGGGGCAGGGGGCGGCGAGCAATCAGCCCCAGCATTTT
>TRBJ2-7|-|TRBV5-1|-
CASSLAGISYEQYF
TGCGCCAGCAGCTTGGCGGGTATCTCCTACGAGCAGTACTTC
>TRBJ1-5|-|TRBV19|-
CASRGPEDVYQPQHF
TGTGCCAGTAGGGGGCCGGAGGATGTGTATCAGCCCCAGCATTTT
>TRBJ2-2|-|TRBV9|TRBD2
CASSVVASGSHAGELFF
TGTGCCAGCAGCGTAGTGGCTAGCGGGAGTCACGCCGGGGAGCTGTTTTTT
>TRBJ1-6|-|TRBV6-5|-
CASSWDLRQAGSPLHF
TGTGCCAGCAGTTGGGACCTCAGACAGGCCGGTTCACCCCTCCACTTT
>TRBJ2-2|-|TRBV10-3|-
CAISEQTGELFF
TGTGCCATCAGTGAACAGACCGGGGAGCTGTTTTTT
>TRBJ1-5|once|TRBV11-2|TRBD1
CASSPGQDNQPQHF
TGTGCCAGCAGCCCGGGACAGGACAATCAGCCCCAGCATTTT
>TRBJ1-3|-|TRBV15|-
CATSIDRDSGNTIYF
TGTGCCACCAGCATAGACAGAGACTCTGGAAACACCATATATTTT
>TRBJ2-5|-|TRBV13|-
CASSSQTDSQETQYF
TGTGCCAGCAGCTCCCAGACAGACTCCCAAGAGACCCAGTACTTC
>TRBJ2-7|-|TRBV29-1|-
CSVEIGDGTYEQYF
TGCAGCGTTGAAATCGGGGACGGTACCTACGAGCAGTACTTC
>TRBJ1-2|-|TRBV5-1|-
CASSLAPTNYGYTF
TGCGCCAGCAGCTTGGCCCCTACTAACTATGGCTACACCTTC
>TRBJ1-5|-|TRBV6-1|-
CASSELDLGGQPQHF
TGTGCCAGCAGTGAATTGGACCTCGGCGGACAGCCCCAGCATTTT
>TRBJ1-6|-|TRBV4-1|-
CASSQPGRYNSPLHF
TGCGCCAGCAGCCAGCCGGGACGGTATAATTCACCCCTCCACTTT
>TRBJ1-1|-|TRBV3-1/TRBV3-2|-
CASSQVTGSTEAFF
TGTGCCAGCAGCCAAGTCACGGGGAGCACTGAAGCTTTCTTT
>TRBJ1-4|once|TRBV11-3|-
CASSRGHNPKELFF
TGTGCCAGCAGCCGGGGACACAATCCGAAAGAACTGTTTTTT
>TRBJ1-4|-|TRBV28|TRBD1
CASSLPGQGPTNEKLFF
TGTGCCAGCAGTTTACCGGGACAGGGCCCAACTAATGAAAAACTGTTTTTT